The clone carrying this TCR beta chain is a singleton in its sample. This sample stems from a study of cytomegalovirus exposure and HLA in healthy donors. V lost 2 bases to trimming and J lost 4 bases; unmatched junction nucleotides: 5. Germline assignment: CDR1 SGHNT and CDR2 YYREEE (reference sequence). The CDR3 contains 14 residues. The PCR had 60 Vbeta and 13 Jbeta primers. In the original analysis: Unique TCR beta chains numbered around 80 million in a later analysis, with around 12 million shared. TCRdb's copy holds only in-frame clones and misses some; the assay was immunoSEQ multiplex PCR. D and trimming were read from the DNA, whereas the V and J calls and clone size are those reported in that table. This sample yields about 110,000 clones, of which roughly 80% are seen a single time; around 4.2% belongs to the top ten.

The chain employs TRBV5-4 and TRBJ2-7; 8 positions match TRBD1. Sequencing was performed on PBMCs. The sequence was obtained from a woman in her forties in good health and CMV-seronegative. CDR3 sequence: CASSFGTGSYEQYF. The CDR3 nucleotides read TGTGCCAGCAGCTTTGGGACAGGTTCATACGAGCAGTACTTC.